The 31 T cell receptor beta chains presented below share a single source sample, sequenced in a study of blood T cell repertoires in COVID-19. Libraries were prepared by immunoSEQ multiplex PCR; TCRdb keeps only in-frame clonotypes and omits some of them. The sample has more than 250,000 clones, approximately 89% seen once. The sequenced sample consisted of PBMCs or T cells enriched from blood (not recorded which). These receptors originate from a woman aged 18 to 35 who had recovered from COVID-19.

The chain employs TRBV28 and TRBJ1-6, with 9 bases fitting TRBD1. The CDR3 consists of 15 residues. The trim removed 6 bases at V and 10 bases at J, leaving 10 bases unmatched. CDR1 MDHEN and CDR2 SYDVKM come from the germline V gene. The CDR3 loop reads CASSPPTGGKSPLHF. The DNA of the CDR3 is TGTGCCAGCAGCCCGCCCACAGGGGGCAAATCACCCCTCCACTTT.

The chain has TRBV6-5 and TRBJ2-1; 11 nucleotides line up with TRBD2. Trimming took 8 bases from V and 8 from J; bases not matched to a gene: 11. Per the germline V gene, CDR1 is MNHEY and CDR2 is SVGAGI. The CDR3 totals 15 residues. CDR3 amino acids: CASGTLAGGGYEQFF. The CDR3 nucleotides read TGTGCCAGCGGGACGCTAGCGGGGGGAGGTTATGAGCAGTTCTTC.

The rearrangement joins TRBV25-1 to TRBJ1-2; unclear D gene. V dropped 1 base and J dropped 3 bases, with 3 bases sitting between them. Germline lookup yields CDR1 MGHDK and CDR2 SYGVNS. The CDR3 has 12 residues. CDR3 protein: CASSESDYGYTF. DNA of the CDR3: TGTGCCAGCAGTGAATCCGACTATGGCTACACCTTC.

This sequence joins TRBV3-1 (or the pseudogene TRBV3-2) and TRBJ1-5; TRBD1 matches 8 bases. V trimming: 1 base; J trimming: 4 bases; junction bases outside the gene matches: 3. The CDR3 contains 15 residues. CDR1 LGHDT and CDR2 YNNKEL come from the germline V gene (reference sequence). CDR3 DNA: TGTGCCAGCAGCCAAGGGACAGGGTTAAATCAGCCCCAGCATTTT. Amino acids: CASSQGTGLNQPQHF.

The chain links TRBV9 to TRBJ2-3; 13 bases are a match to TRBD2. Looked up from germline, CDR1 is SGDLS and CDR2 is YYNGEE. Germline trimming cut 0 bases from V and 6 bases from J; bases unmatched to any gene: 16. The CDR3 sequence is 20 residues long. CDR3 coding DNA: TGTGCCAGCAGCGTAGCTGATCAGGGACTAGCGGGATGGGGCCCCGATACGCAGTATTTT. The encoded protein is CASSVADQGLAGWGPDTQYF.

V usage is TRBV7-2 and J usage is TRBJ1-6; D is unclear. CDR1 is SGHTA, CDR2 FQGNSA, per germline. The CDR3 runs 15 residues. The V end lost 6 bases, the J end lost 6 bases, and 15 bases lay between the germline ends. In DNA form, the CDR3 reads TGTGCCAGCAGGGCGCCGGGGTCAATTAATTCACCCCTCCACTTT. As protein: CASRAPGSINSPLHF.

This rearrangement joins TRBV7-8 to TRBJ2-2; weak D call: TRBD1 (5 bases). CDR1 and CDR2 (germline): SGHVS, FQNEAQ. CDR3 length: 15 residues. V was clipped by 3 bases and J by 5 bases, with 13 bases between them. The CDR3: CASSFRVAGTGELFF. CDR3 DNA sequence: TGTGCCAGCAGCTTCAGGGTAGCTGGGACCGGGGAGCTGTTTTTT.

The V and J genes are TRBV5-1 and TRBJ1-6; maybe TRBD1 (5 bases). Germline V gene lookup returns CDR1 SGHRS and CDR2 YFSETQ. This CDR3 region has 15 residues. V was trimmed by 0 bases and J by 11 bases, leaving 15 bases between them. The CDR3 region has the DNA TGCGCCAGCAGCTTGGTCGGTCGGGGGTTAGCACCCCTCCACTTT. This translates into CASSLVGRGLAPLHF.

The chain employs TRBV24-1 and TRBJ1-3; D unresolved. CDR1 and CDR2 (germline): KGHDR, SFDVKD. The V end was cut by 6 bases, the J end by 0 bases, with 14 bases between. The CDR3 consists of 16 residues. CDR3 sequence reads: CATSLKAGSSGNTIYF. The CDR3 coding sequence is TGTGCCACCAGTCTGAAGGCAGGTAGCTCTGGAAACACCATATATTTT.

The chain employs TRBV28 and TRBJ2-1; D is perhaps TRBD2 (5 bases). Germline loops: CDR1 MDHEN, CDR2 SYDVKM. This CDR3 comprises 14 residues. V was clipped by 6 bases and J by 0 bases, with 9 bases between them. CDR3 nucleotide sequence: TGTGCCAGCAGGACTATAATCTCCTACAATGAGCAGTTCTTC. Translation gives CASRTIISYNEQFF.

This clone was picked up one time. The chain is built from TRBV3-1 (or the pseudogene TRBV3-2) and TRBJ1-2; tentatively, D is TRBD1 (6 bases). The CDR3 runs 14 residues. Looked up from germline, CDR1 is LGHDT and CDR2 is YNNKEL (reference sequence). V was trimmed by 2 bases and J by 3 bases, leaving 10 bases between them. Here the CDR3 reads CASSQSDRHYGYTF. CDR3 sequence (DNA): TGTGCCAGCAGCCAATCGGACAGACACTATGGCTACACCTTC.

The rearrangement uses TRBV2 and TRBJ1-2; maybe TRBD1 (5 bases). This CDR3 region has 13 residues. Germline CDR1 is SNHLY and CDR2 is FYNNEI. Trimming removed 8 bases at V and 5 bases at J, with 15 bases between. This chain's CDR3 is CASPPPRGYGYTF. The DNA of the CDR3 is TGTGCCAGCCCCCCCCCAAGGGGATATGGCTACACCTTC.

The gene calls are TRBV5-4 and TRBJ1-6, with a weak D call TRBD1 (5 bases). There are 12 residues in the CDR3. Germline CDR1 SGHNT, CDR2 YYREEE (reference sequence). V gave up 2 bases and J gave up 14 bases, with 11 bases separating them. The CDR3 sequence is CASSFEGLTLHF. The CDR3 bases are TGTGCCAGCAGCTTTGAGGGACTCACCCTCCACTTT.

CDR3 amino acids: CASSSPLASALTDTQYF. The CDR3 DNA sequence: TGTGCCAGCAGTTCCCCCCTGGCTAGCGCTTTAACAGATACGCAGTATTTT. The chain combines TRBV28 with TRBJ2-3, with a tentative D call TRBD2 (6 bases). CDR1 and CDR2 from the germline V gene are MDHEN and SYDVKM. V lost 4 bases, J lost 3 bases, and 20 bases lay in between. The CDR3 consists of 17 residues.

With regard to this clone: The same CDR3 can be traced to other DNA sequences in this sample. V is TRBV28 and J is TRBJ2-7; 7 bases are a match to TRBD1. The germline gives CDR1 MDHEN, CDR2 SYDVKM. The CDR3 is made up of 13 amino acids. J lost 2 bases, V lost 7 bases, and 5 bases had no gene match. The DNA for the CDR3 is TGTGCCAGCAAGAGGACAGGTACCTACGAGCAGTACTTC. Protein sequence: CASKRTGTYEQYF. The entire variable domain, with the rest obtained from reference TRBV28 and TRBJ2-7, is as follows: DVKVTQSSRYLVKRTGEKVFLECVQDMDHENMFWYRQDPGLGLRLIYFSYDVKMKEKGDIPEGYSVSREKKERFSLILESASTNQTSMYLCASKRTGTYEQYFGPGTRLTVT.

This clone was picked up one time. This chain links TRBV11-3 with TRBJ1-1; D is ambiguous. The germline CDR1 and CDR2 sequences are SGHNT and YENEEA. The germline V and J ends were trimmed by 6 bases and 2 bases, with 10 bases remaining between them. The length of the CDR3 is 13 residues. CDR3 sequence reads: CASRGNINTEAFF. CDR3 coding DNA: TGTGCCAGCAGGGGCAACATCAACACTGAAGCTTTCTTT.

The sample holds one count of this clone. The genes are TRBV15 and TRBJ1-1, with 11 bases matching TRBD1. After removal of 5 bases from V and 0 bases from J, the junction contained 5 bases not matched to a gene. This CDR3 is built from 16 residues. The germline V gene encodes CDR1 LNHNV and CDR2 YYDKDF (reference sequence). The CDR3 DNA follows: TGTGCCACCAGCTTGGACAGGGGGCGGGTGAACACTGAAGCTTTCTTT. Protein sequence: CATSLDRGRVNTEAFF.

The chain carries TRBV18 and TRBJ2-7, with D maybe TRBD1 (6 bases). CDR3 length: 15 residues. Per germline, CDR1 KGHSH and CDR2 LQKENI. V gave up 3 bases and J gave up 4 bases, with 16 bases separating them. In DNA form, the CDR3 reads TGTGCCAGCTCACCTGACAGGACCCACCCTTACGAGCAGTACTTC. Amino acids: CASSPDRTHPYEQYF.

The chain recombines TRBV2 with TRBJ2-5; a possible D gene is TRBD1 (6 bases). Trimming stripped 7 bases from V and 1 base from J, with 13 bases between. The CDR3 contains 14 residues. Germline lookup yields CDR1 SNHLY and CDR2 FYNNEI. The DNA for the CDR3 is TGTGCCAGCAACCTCGGGACACCCCAAGAGACCCAGTACTTC. Its protein is CASNLGTPQETQYF.

The rearrangement uses TRBV7-2 and TRBJ2-1; 8 bases line up with TRBD2. Germline V gene lookup returns CDR1 SGHTA and CDR2 FQGNSA. The CDR3 covers 15 residues. V gave up 5 bases and J gave up 8 bases; unmatched junction bases: 11. DNA for the CDR3: TGTGCCAGCAGCCCGATTAGGACTAGCAGGCATGAGCAGTTCTTC. Translated: CASSPIRTSRHEQFF.

The CDR3 DNA reads TGTGCCAGCAGTTACTCGACAGGGGCACAAGAGACCCAGTACTTC. The encoded protein is CASSYSTGAQETQYF. The chain is built from TRBV6-5 and TRBJ2-5; 8 nucleotides line up with TRBD1. J lost 2 bases, V lost 0 bases, and 2 bases had no gene match. This CDR3 has 15 residues. CDR1 is MNHEY, CDR2 SVGAGI, per germline.

The chain's CDR3 is CASSLFKLAGVSGGNEQFF. Here the CDR3 DNA reads TGTGCCAGCAGCTTATTTAAACTAGCGGGAGTCTCTGGGGGCAATGAGCAGTTCTTC. V gene TRBV7-9 combines with J gene TRBJ2-1; 11 bases align to TRBD2. CDR3 length equals 19 residues. Trimming at V came to 2 bases and at J to 6 bases, leaving 15 bases not matched to a gene. Germline CDR1 is SEHNR and CDR2 is FQNEAQ (reference sequence).

V and J are TRBV6-5 and TRBJ1-2; the D is unclear. The CDR3 loop spans 13 amino acids. Germline CDR1 and CDR2: MNHEY and SVGAGI. V lost 2 bases to trimming and J lost 4 bases, with 8 bases between them. The CDR3 is CASSYQDTYGYTF. The CDR3 DNA sequence: TGTGCCAGCAGTTACCAGGATACCTATGGCTACACCTTC.

This clone was detected only once. The J gene is TRBJ1-3, the V gene TRBV29-1, with D uncertain. The CDR3 spans 15 residues. CDR1 SQVTM and CDR2 ANQGSEA come from the germline V gene. V lost 3 bases to trimming and J lost 2 bases, with 14 bases between them. CDR3 bases: TGCAGCGTTGAGAGCCTGTATGGGCCTGGAAACACCATATATTTT. Encoded protein: CSVESLYGPGNTIYF.

The chain carries TRBV10-3 and TRBJ1-1; the D is unclear. The V end lost 10 bases, the J end lost 7 bases, and 19 bases lay between the germline ends. There are 13 residues in the CDR3. Germline CDR1 reads ENHRY; CDR2 reads SYGVKD. CDR3 nucleotide sequence: TGTGCCACCTCTAGGGAGGCGGAAAATGAAGCTTTCTTT. Its translation is CATSREAENEAFF.

This chain uses TRBV6-1 with TRBJ2-3; 9 bases are a match to TRBD2. This CDR3 has 17 residues. Trimming at V came to 1 base and at J to 2 bases, leaving 7 bases not matched to a gene. Germline CDR1 and CDR2: MNHNS and SASEGT. CDR3 nucleotide sequence: TGTGCCAGCAGTGAAGTTAGAACTAGCGGGTTCACAGATACGCAGTATTTT. This sequence encodes CASSEVRTSGFTDTQYF.

The chain uses TRBV14 and TRBJ2-3, with D possibly TRBD1 on 6 matching bases. The germline V gene encodes CDR1 SGHDN and CDR2 FVKESK. Trimming removed 5 bases from V and 3 bases from J, with 15 bases in between. The CDR3 contains 15 residues. This CDR3 reads CASSDIGGWTDTQYF. The CDR3 DNA is TGTGCCAGCAGCGACATTGGGGGCTGGACAGATACGCAGTATTTT. The whole variable domain, filled in from reference TRBV14 and TRBJ2-3, reads EAGVTQFPSHSVIEKGQTVTLRCDPISGHDNLYWYRRVMGKEIKFLLHFVKESKQDESGMPNNRFLAERTGGTYSTLKVQPAELEDSGVYFCASSDIGGWTDTQYFGPGTRLTVL.

This clone was seen a single time. This rearrangement joins TRBV11-2 to TRBJ1-4; the D gene is possibly TRBD1 (6 bases). V gave up 4 bases and J gave up 6 bases, with 15 bases separating them. Looked up from germline, CDR1 is SGHAT and CDR2 is FQNNGV. This CDR3 contains 15 residues. CDR3 DNA: TGTGCCAGCAGCTCCAACAGGGCGCGATATGAAAAACTGTTTTTT. It translates to CASSSNRARYEKLFF.

V and J are TRBV27 and TRBJ2-1; D may be TRBD2 (5 bases). Trimming left V 5 bases short and J 4 bases short, with 18 bases between. Germline loops: CDR1 MNHEY, CDR2 SMNVEV (reference sequence). This CDR3 has 16 residues. The chain's CDR3 is CASSTPSRGKYNEQFF. CDR3 sequence (DNA): TGTGCCAGCAGTACACCTTCTCGAGGGAAATACAATGAGCAGTTCTTC.

DNA of the CDR3: TGTGCCACCAGTGAGGTACCTGGGGTTCGGACTAGCGGGAGCACAGATACGCAGTATTTT. Translated, it gives CATSEVPGVRTSGSTDTQYF. The chain is built from TRBV24-1 and TRBJ2-3; TRBD2 matches 11 bases. The J segment lost 0 bases and the V segment lost 4 bases, leaving 14 bases of the junction unmatched. CDR3 length: 20 residues. CDR1 is KGHDR and CDR2 is SFDVKD in the germline V gene.

V and J are TRBV11-3 and TRBJ2-1, with 11 bases that match TRBD2. This CDR3 has 15 amino acids. The germline V gene has CDR1 SGHNT and CDR2 YENEEA. J gave up 5 bases and V 6 bases, and 6 bases lay outside the gene matches. The CDR3 is CASSSTTSGNNEQFF. Written as DNA, the CDR3 is TGTGCCAGCAGTAGTACGACTAGCGGGAACAATGAGCAGTTCTTC.